This T cell receptor beta chain was found in a study of control samples from healthy donors and cancer patients. The CDR3 is 13 residues long. V was trimmed by 4 bases and J by 8 bases, leaving 14 bases between them. Germline V lookup: CDR1 MDHEN, CDR2 SYDVKM. The table came from immunoSEQ multiplex PCR; TCRdb's copy has only in-frame clones and leaves some out. This sample has approximately 140,000 clones; over 85% occur once, and the top ten carry 6% to 9.5%. The V call is TRBV28, the J call TRBJ1-1; a possible D gene is TRBD1 (6 bases). The sequence derives from a man aged 45-65 years with head and neck cancer. Sequencing input: PBMCs. The CDR3 sequence is CASSSPPTGEAFF. The CDR3 DNA reads TGTGCCAGCAGTTCACCACCGACAGGAGAAGCTTTCTTT.